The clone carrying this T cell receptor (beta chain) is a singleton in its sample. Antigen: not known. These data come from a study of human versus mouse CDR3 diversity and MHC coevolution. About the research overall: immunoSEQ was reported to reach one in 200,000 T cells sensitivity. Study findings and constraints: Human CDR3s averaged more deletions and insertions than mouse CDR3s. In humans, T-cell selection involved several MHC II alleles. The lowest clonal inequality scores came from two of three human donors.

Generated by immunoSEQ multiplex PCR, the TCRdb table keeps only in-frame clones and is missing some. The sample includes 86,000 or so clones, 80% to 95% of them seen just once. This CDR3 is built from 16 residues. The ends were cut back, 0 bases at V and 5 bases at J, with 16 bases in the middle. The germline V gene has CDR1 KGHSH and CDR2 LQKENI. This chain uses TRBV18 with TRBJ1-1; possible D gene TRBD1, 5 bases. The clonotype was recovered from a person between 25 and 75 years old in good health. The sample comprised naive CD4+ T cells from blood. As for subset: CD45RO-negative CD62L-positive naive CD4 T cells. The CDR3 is CASSPPGGARRTEAFF. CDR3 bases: TGTGCCAGCTCACCACCGGGAGGGGCGCGAAGAACTGAAGCTTTCTTT.